This T cell receptor beta chain was captured by sequencing in a study of beta chain features in type 1 diabetes (dated 2018 in TCRdb). About the study as a whole: Mean age, gender distribution, total cell number and subset yield were not different between patients and healthy donors. Across all samples, around 99 million sorted cells were examined, and cell number per subset correlated strongly with RNA yield. The study compared the TCRB repertoires of sorted circulating CD4+ T cell subsets in recently diagnosed type 1 diabetes patients with those in matched healthy donors. Regulatory and stem cell-like memory subsets were isolated from only 8 patients and roughly eight healthy donors, whereas naive and central memory subsets came from all 30 or so donors.

The High Capacity cDNA Reverse Transcription Kit was used to reverse transcribe all of the isolated RNA, meaning that expressed TCRB transcripts were what got sequenced. Naive, central memory and regulatory T cell samples underwent deep immunoSEQ sequencing, averaging approximately 3.3 million total reads per sample. Sorted cells were lysed in RLT buffer, and RNA was extracted using DNase-treated RNeasy Micro or Mini kits according to cell number. To prevent cross-contamination, every cell subset was processed on its own, while patient and healthy donor samples were processed together. The immunoSEQ multiplex PCR was used to amplify TCRB sequences from cDNA, yielding 87-bp fragments that span the CDR3 region. The amplicons were sequenced using the Illumina HiSeq platform. Processing in the source paper ran as follows. PCR bias was computationally corrected using synthetic template baselines, reads within Hamming distance 2 were collapsed, and singletons that could not be merged were discarded. Reads were aligned against IMGT to assign V, D and J genes, CDR3 length and insertions or deletions at six rearrangement sites. Within each subset, clonotype counts were normalized to the number of sorted cells before true diversity and Gini coefficients were calculated with the tcR R package. Repertoire sharing was quantified using the overlap coefficient calculated on TCRB nucleotide sequences. TCRdb limited this immuneACCESS table to in-frame rearrangements with V and J called. A share of clones is missing; checked studies link under half to unresolved V genes, and the rest is unexplained. V, J and clone size derive from that table, while D and trimming were established from the DNA sequence. Counted in this sample were about 370,000 clones; around 9.6% of them appeared once. The top ten hold less than 0.65% of the sample.

Details on this clone: It has no known antigen specificity. Base quality data are lacking; no much larger clone is found one base away.

The research as a whole found: In all four CD4+ subsets, TCRB CDR3 length was moderately but significantly shorter in type 1 diabetes patients. HLA sub-analyses involved small numbers of individuals, so any influence of HLA type on TCRB rearrangement remained unresolved. At VDJ recombination sites, patients with type 1 diabetes made fewer insertions and deleted more nucleotides, a pattern implying thymic rearrangement abnormalities. The naive, central memory and regulatory TCRB repertoires appeared to resemble one another more closely among patients than among healthy donors. Because cDNA rather than genomic DNA was sequenced, highly expressing activated cells could have been over-represented, although no difference in activation and CD3 levels was found between groups. PCR might favor shorter templates, but patient and control samples were amplified and corrected together, so any skew would affect both groups equally.

The CDR3 runs 14 amino acids, cysteine and phenylalanine included. Here the CDR3 DNA is all that survives: 42 bases in frame from base 1. V and J lose 3 bases and 2 bases, and a span of 9 bases separates them. Looking up the germline V gene yields CDR1 SGHTA and CDR2 FQGTGA. Each donor gave one peripheral blood draw, averaging about 100 mL, which was collected into heparinised tubes. Using a panel that included CD45RO, CCR7, CD25, CD127, CD95 and CD27, naive, central memory, regulatory and stem cell-like memory CD4+ T cells were sorted on a BD FACSAria II. A purity above 95% was achieved for all sorted populations. PBMCs were isolated right away by Lymphoprep density gradient centrifugation and were stained directly, without culture. So that batch effects would be minimized, each experiment stained and sorted samples in pairs, pairing one healthy donor with one patient.

Rearrangement joined TRBV7-3 to TRBJ2-3; confidence is insufficient to name the D gene. Sequenced sample: central memory CD4+ T cells from blood. This receptor was identified in a man aged 25-45 years with type 1 diabetes. CDR3 region: CASSLLGYTDTQYF. DNA sequence: TGTGCCAGCAGCTTGCTCGGCTACACAGATACGCAGTATTTT.